Each of the 9 T cell receptor beta chains below was sequenced from the same sample in a study of cytomegalovirus exposure and HLA in healthy donors. Primers: 60 Vbeta forward and 13 Jbeta reverse. Assay used: immunoSEQ multiplex PCR; TCRdb lists only in-frame clones, some missing. The sample has some 45,000 clones; about 90% are singletons. Sequenced: PBMCs. These receptor sequences come from a woman aged 35 to 49 in good health and CMV-seropositive.

The table lists this clone with a count of one. CDR3 sequence (DNA): TGTGCCAGCAGTTACTCTGAGGGAATCGGGGAAAAACTGTTTTTT. Amino acid sequence: CASSYSEGIGEKLFF. The chain couples TRBV6-5 to TRBJ1-4; D is ambiguous. Germline lookup yields CDR1 MNHEY and CDR2 SVGAGI. V shed 0 bases and J shed 8 bases, with 13 bases lying between them. CDR3 length equals 15 residues.

The chain recombines TRBV5-8 with TRBJ2-7, with a possible D match to TRBD1 (6 bases). This CDR3 has 15 amino acids. CDR1 and CDR2 from the germline V gene are SGHTS and YDEGEE. V gave up 3 bases and J gave up 4 bases, with 17 bases separating them. The CDR3: CASSSDRLVVYEQYF. The CDR3 DNA is TGTGCCAGCAGCTCGGACAGATTGGTGGTGTACGAGCAGTACTTC.

The chain joins TRBV7-9 to TRBJ1-5; D is unresolved. The CDR3 runs to 11 residues. V was clipped by 5 bases and J by 5 bases, with 4 bases between them. Germline-derived CDR1 and CDR2 are SEHNR and FQNEAQ (reference sequence). Written as DNA, the CDR3 is TGTGCCAGCAGCCCTTATCAGCCCCAGCATTTT. Translating it yields CASSPYQPQHF.

The J gene is TRBJ1-1, the V gene TRBV11-3; D unclear. The germline CDR1 and CDR2 sequences are SGHNT and YENEEA. This CDR3 is built from 16 residues. V lost 5 bases and J lost 6, with 22 bases in between. Written as DNA, the CDR3 is TGTGCCAGCAGCCCACTATATTCTCGGGGTATATCTGAAGCTTTCTTT. It translates to CASSPLYSRGISEAFF.

The genes are TRBV20-1 and TRBJ1-2, with no clear D. The V and J ends lost 5 bases and 5 bases respectively, with 9 bases between them. The CDR3 loop spans 11 amino acids. Looked up from germline, CDR1 is DFQATT and CDR2 is SNEGSKA (reference sequence). DNA of the CDR3: TGCAGTGCTCGGGATAAGTATGGCTACACCTTC. Translating gives CSARDKYGYTF.

The rearrangement joins TRBV18 to TRBJ2-7; possibly TRBD1 for D (6 bases). V lost 3 bases to trimming and J lost 4 bases, with 16 bases between them. CDR1 is KGHSH, CDR2 LQKENI, per germline. The CDR3 extends over 15 amino acids. The CDR3 sequence: CASSPWQGQVYEQYF. The CDR3 DNA is TGTGCCAGCTCACCTTGGCAGGGGCAGGTATACGAGCAGTACTTC.

In its sample, this clone was seen a few times. The chain links TRBV28 to TRBJ1-2, with D hard to call. V shed 9 bases and J shed 2 bases, with 13 bases lying between them. CDR3 length equals 13 residues. The germline CDR1 and CDR2 sequences are MDHEN and SYDVKM. The chain's CDR3 is CASEVRANYGYTF. CDR3 sequence (DNA): TGTGCCAGTGAGGTGAGAGCGAACTATGGCTACACCTTC.

This clone has a single count. The chain recombines TRBV11-2 with TRBJ1-4; D might be TRBD1 (5 bases). V was clipped by 4 bases and J by 6 bases, with 15 bases between them. The CDR3 is 15 residues long. Germline lookup yields CDR1 SGHAT and CDR2 FQNNGV. CDR3 nucleotides: TGTGCCAGCAGCTCCCGGGGGGGGTGGGATGAAAAACTGTTTTTT. This encodes CASSSRGGWDEKLFF.

V usage is TRBV5-6 and J usage is TRBJ1-5; no firm D call. Germline values: CDR1 SGHDT, CDR2 YYEEEE. The germline V and J ends were trimmed by 0 bases and 5 bases, with 12 bases remaining between them. The CDR3 runs to 15 residues. In DNA, the CDR3 is TGTGCCAGCAGCTTGGGGCGGTTTTCTCATCAGCCCCAGCATTTT. Translating gives CASSLGRFSHQPQHF.